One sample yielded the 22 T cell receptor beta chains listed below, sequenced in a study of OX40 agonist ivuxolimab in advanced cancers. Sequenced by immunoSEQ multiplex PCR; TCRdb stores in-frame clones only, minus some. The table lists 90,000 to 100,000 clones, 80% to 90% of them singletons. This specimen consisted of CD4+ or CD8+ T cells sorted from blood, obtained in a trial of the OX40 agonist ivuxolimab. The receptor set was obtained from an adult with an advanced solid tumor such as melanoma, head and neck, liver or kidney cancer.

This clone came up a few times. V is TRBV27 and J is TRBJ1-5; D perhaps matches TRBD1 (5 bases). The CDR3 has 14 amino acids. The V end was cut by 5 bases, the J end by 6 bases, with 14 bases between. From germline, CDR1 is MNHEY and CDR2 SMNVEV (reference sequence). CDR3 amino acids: CASSPTGGGQPQHF. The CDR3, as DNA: TGTGCCAGCAGTCCTACGGGGGGAGGTCAGCCCCAGCATTTT.

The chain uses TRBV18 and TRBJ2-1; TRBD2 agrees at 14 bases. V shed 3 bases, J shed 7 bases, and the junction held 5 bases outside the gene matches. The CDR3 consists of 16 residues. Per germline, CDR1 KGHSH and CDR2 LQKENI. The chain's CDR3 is CASSPPGTSGSNEQFF. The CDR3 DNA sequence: TGTGCCAGCTCACCCCCCGGGACTAGCGGGAGTAATGAGCAGTTCTTC.

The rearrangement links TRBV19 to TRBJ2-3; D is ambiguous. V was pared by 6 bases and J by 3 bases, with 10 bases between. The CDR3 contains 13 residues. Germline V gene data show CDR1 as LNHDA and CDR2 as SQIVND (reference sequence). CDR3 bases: TGTGCCAGTAGAAGGACCGAAACAGATACGCAGTATTTT. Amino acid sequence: CASRRTETDTQYF.

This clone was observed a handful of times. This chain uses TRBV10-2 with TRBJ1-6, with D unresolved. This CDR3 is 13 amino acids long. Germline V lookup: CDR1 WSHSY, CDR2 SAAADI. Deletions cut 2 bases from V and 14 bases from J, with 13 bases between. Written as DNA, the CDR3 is TGCGCCAGCAGTGAGCCGGATCCAGGATCCCTCCACTTT. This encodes CASSEPDPGSLHF.

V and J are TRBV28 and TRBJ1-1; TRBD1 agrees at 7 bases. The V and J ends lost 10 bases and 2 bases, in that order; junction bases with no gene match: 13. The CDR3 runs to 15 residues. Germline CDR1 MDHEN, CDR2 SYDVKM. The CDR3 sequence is CATQPPQGGNTEAFF. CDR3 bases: TGTGCCACCCAGCCCCCGCAGGGGGGAAACACTGAAGCTTTCTTT.

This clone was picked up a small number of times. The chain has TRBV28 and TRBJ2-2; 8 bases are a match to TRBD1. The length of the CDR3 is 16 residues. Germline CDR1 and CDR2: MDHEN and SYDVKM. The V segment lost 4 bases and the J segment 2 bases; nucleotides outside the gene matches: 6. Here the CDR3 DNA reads TGTGCCAGCAGTTATTGGACAGGGAGAAACACCGGGGAGCTGTTTTTT. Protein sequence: CASSYWTGRNTGELFF.

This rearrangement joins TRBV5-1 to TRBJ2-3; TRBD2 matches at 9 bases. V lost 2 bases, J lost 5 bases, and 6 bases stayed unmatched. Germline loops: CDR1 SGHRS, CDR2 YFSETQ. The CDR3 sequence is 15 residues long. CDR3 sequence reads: CASSFGREGRDTQYF. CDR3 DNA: TGCGCCAGCAGCTTTGGGCGGGAGGGAAGAGATACGCAGTATTTT.

The CDR3 protein is CASSESNRVRGTNEKLFF. The DNA for the CDR3 is TGCGCCAGCAGTGAGTCTAACAGGGTTCGAGGTACTAATGAAAAACTGTTTTTT. The genes are TRBV10-1 and TRBJ1-4; D perhaps matches TRBD1 (6 bases). Germline V gene lookup returns CDR1 WNHNN and CDR2 SYGVQD (reference sequence). V was pared by 0 bases and J by 2 bases, with 16 bases between. CDR3 length equals 18 residues.

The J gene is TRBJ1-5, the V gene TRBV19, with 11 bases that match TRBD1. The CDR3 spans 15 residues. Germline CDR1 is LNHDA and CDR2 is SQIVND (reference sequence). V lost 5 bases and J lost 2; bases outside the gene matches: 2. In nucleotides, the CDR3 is TGTGCCAGTAGTGGGACAGGGGGGGGCAATCAGCCCCAGCATTTT. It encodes CASSGTGGGNQPQHF.

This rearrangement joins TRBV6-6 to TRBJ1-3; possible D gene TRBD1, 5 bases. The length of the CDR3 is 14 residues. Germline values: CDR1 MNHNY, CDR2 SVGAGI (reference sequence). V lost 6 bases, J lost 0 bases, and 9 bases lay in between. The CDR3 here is CASRSGASGNTIYF. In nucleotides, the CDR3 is TGTGCCAGCAGGTCTGGGGCCTCTGGAAACACCATATATTTT.

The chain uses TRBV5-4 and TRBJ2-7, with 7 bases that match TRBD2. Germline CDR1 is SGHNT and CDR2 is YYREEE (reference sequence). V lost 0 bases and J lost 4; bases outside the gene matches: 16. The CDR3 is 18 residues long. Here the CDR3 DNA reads TGTGCCAGCAGCTTGGGGGGGGGAGCTGGCGGAGGCCTGTACGAGCAGTACTTC. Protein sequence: CASSLGGGAGGGLYEQYF.

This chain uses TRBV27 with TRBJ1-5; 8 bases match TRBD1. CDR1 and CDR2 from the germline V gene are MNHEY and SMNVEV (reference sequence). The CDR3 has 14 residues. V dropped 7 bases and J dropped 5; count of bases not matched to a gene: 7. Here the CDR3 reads CASKKGQGDQPQHF. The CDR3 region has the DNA TGTGCCAGCAAAAAAGGACAGGGCGATCAGCCCCAGCATTTT.

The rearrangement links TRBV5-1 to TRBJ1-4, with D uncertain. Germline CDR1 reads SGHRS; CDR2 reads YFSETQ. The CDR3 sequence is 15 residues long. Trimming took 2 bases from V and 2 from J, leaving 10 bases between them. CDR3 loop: CASSFQRSTNEKLFF. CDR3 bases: TGCGCCAGCAGCTTCCAGCGTTCCACTAATGAAAAACTGTTTTTT.

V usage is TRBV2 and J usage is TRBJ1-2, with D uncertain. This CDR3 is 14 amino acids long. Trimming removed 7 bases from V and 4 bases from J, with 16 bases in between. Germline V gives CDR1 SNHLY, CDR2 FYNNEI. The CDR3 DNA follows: TGTGCCAGCACCCAAGGAAACAGCATCTATGGCTACACCTTC. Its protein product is CASTQGNSIYGYTF.

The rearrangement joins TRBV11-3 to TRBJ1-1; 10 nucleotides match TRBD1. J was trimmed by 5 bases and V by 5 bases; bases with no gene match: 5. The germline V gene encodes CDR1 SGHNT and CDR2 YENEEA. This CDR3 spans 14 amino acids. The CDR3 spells CASSDRGRETEAFF. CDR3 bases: TGTGCCAGCAGCGACAGGGGGCGAGAGACTGAAGCTTTCTTT.

The DNA for the CDR3 is TGTGCCAGCAGTTCCCGAGGGACTGAAGCTTTCTTT. Translated: CASSSRGTEAFF. The chain joins TRBV6-6 to TRBJ1-1, with no clear D. V dropped 4 bases and J dropped 5 bases, with 8 bases sitting between them. The CDR3 totals 12 residues. Germline V gives CDR1 MNHNY, CDR2 SVGAGI (reference sequence).

CDR3 bases: TGTGCCAGCAGGTCCCGACCGGGCGGTGATGAAAAACTGTTTTTT. This translates into CASRSRPGGDEKLFF. The chain couples TRBV6-1 to TRBJ1-4; D remains unclear. V was clipped by 6 bases and J by 6 bases, with 17 bases between them. CDR3 length: 15 residues. CDR1 is MNHNS, CDR2 SASEGT, per germline.

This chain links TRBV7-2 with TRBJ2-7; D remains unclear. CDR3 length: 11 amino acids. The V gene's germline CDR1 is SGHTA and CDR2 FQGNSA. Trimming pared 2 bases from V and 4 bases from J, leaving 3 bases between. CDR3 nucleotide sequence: TGTGCCAGCAGCTTAAGGTACGAGCAGTACTTC. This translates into CASSLRYEQYF. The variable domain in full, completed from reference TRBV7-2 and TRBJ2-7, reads GAGVSQSPSNKVTEKGKDVELRCDPISGHTALYWYRQSLGQGLEFLIYFQGNSAPDKSGLPSDRFSAERTGGSVSTLTIQRTQQEDSAVYLCASSLRYEQYFGPGTRLTVT.

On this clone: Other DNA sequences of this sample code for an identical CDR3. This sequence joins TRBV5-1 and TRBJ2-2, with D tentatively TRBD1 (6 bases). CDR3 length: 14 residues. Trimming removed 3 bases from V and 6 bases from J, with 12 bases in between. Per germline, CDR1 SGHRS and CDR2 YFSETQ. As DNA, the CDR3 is TGCGCCAGCAGCTATCAACAGGGTTCCGGGGAGCTGTTTTTT. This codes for CASSYQQGSGELFF. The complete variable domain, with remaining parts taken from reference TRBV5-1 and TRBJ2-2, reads KAGVTQTPRYLIKTRGQQVTLSCSPISGHRSVSWYQQTPGQGLQFLFEYFSETQRNKGNFPGRFSGRQFSNSRSEMNVSTLELGDSALYLCASSYQQGSGELFFGEGSRLTVL.

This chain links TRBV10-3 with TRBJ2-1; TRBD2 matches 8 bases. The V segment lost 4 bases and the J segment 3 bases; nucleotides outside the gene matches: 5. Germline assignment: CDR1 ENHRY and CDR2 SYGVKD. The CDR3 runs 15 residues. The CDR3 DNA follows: TGTGCCATCAGTGCGACTAGCGCCGACTACAATGAGCAGTTCTTC. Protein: CAISATSADYNEQFF.

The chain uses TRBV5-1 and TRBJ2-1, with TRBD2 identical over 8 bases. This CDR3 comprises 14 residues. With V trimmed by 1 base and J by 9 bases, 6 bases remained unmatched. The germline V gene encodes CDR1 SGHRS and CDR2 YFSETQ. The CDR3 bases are TGCGCCAGCAGCTTGTGGCGGGAGGAAGGTGAGCAGTTCTTC. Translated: CASSLWREEGEQFF.

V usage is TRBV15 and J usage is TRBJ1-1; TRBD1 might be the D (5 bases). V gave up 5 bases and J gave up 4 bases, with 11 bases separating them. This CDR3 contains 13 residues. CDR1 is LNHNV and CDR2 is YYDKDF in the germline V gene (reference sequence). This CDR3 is CATSAQGGTEAFF. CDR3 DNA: TGTGCCACCAGCGCCCAGGGAGGCACTGAAGCTTTCTTT.